This TCR beta chain comes out of a study of shared clonotypes between healthy human individuals. Produced via immunoSEQ multiplex PCR; TCRdb's table is partial and in-frame only. The table has over 850,000 clones, around 82% seen once. The study's findings and limits: Around 5% was the fraction of naive CD4 clonotypes found shared across several donors.

The CDR3 loop spans 14 amino acids. Trimming took 4 bases from V and 5 from J; bases not matched to a gene: 7. Germline V gene lookup returns CDR1 SQVTM and CDR2 ANQGSEA. Regarding this clone: Its antigen is undetermined.

The sample was memory CD4+ T cells from PBMCs. The sample's subset: CD45RA-negative fraction. This chain connects TRBV29-1 to TRBJ2-7, with 11 positions matching TRBD1. The origin of this receptor is a man aged 18 to 30 in good health. Some clones in this sample may be carry-over from other donors' samples. The CDR3 nucleotides are TGCAGCGTTGTGAAGGGACAGGGGGGCGACGAGCAGTACTTC. Its protein is CSVVKGQGGDEQYF.